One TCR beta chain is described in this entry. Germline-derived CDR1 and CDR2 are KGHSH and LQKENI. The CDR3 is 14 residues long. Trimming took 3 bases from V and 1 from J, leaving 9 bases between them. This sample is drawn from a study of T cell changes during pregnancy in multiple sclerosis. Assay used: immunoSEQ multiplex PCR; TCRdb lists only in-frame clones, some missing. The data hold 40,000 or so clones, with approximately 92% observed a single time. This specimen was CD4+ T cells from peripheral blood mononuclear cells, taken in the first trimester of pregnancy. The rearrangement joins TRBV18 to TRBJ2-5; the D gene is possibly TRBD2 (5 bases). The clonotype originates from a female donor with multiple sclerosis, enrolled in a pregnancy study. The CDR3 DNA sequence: TGTGCCAGCTCACCTCGGAGGAGCCAAGAGACCCAGTACTTC. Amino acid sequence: CASSPRRSQETQYF.